A single sample is the source of the 20 T cell receptor beta chains below, sequenced in a study of blood T cell repertoires in COVID-19. Measured with immunoSEQ multiplex PCR; TCRdb has only the in-frame clones, and not every one. The table includes about 150,000 clones, 82% detected once. Sample: peripheral blood. These receptor sequences come from a human donor with acute or convalescent COVID-19. The donor label of this sample is uncertain.

The V call is TRBV24-1, the J call TRBJ2-1; 9 nucleotides line up with TRBD1. The V gene's germline CDR1 is KGHDR and CDR2 SFDVKD. The CDR3 runs to 13 residues. J was trimmed by 8 bases and V by 6 bases; bases with no gene match: 4. As DNA, the CDR3 is TGTGCCACCAGTCAAACAGGGGGCTATGAGCAGTTCTTC. It translates to CATSQTGGYEQFF.

The gene calls are TRBV7-9 and TRBJ2-3; 7 bases line up with TRBD1. Trimming at V came to 5 bases and at J to 1 base, leaving 9 bases not matched to a gene. The length of the CDR3 is 16 residues. The V gene's germline CDR1 is SEHNR and CDR2 FQNEAQ (reference sequence). CDR3 sequence reads: CASSPRQGRGTDTQYF. In nucleotides, the CDR3 is TGTGCCAGCAGCCCTAGACAGGGACGGGGCACAGATACGCAGTATTTT.

This chain joins TRBV2 and TRBJ2-1; 9 bases line up with TRBD1. The germline V gene encodes CDR1 SNHLY and CDR2 FYNNEI. This CDR3 comprises 18 residues. V lost 1 base and J lost 3; bases outside the gene matches: 10. The CDR3 region has the DNA TGTGCCAGCAGTGAAGGTCCCGGGACAGGGAACCACTACAATGAGCAGTTCTTC. Protein: CASSEGPGTGNHYNEQFF. Filled out from reference TRBV2 and TRBJ2-1, the complete variable domain reads EPEVTQTPSHQVTQMGQEVILRCVPISNHLYFYWYRQILGQKVEFLVSFYNNEISEKSEIFDDQFSVERPDGSNFTLKIRSTKLEDSAMYFCASSEGPGTGNHYNEQFFGPGTRLTVL.

This chain joins TRBV25-1 and TRBJ2-5; the match to TRBD2 covers 12 bases. V lost 7 bases to trimming and J lost 2 bases; unmatched junction nucleotides: 11. Germline V lookup: CDR1 MGHDK, CDR2 SYGVNS. This CDR3 has 17 residues. In nucleotides, the CDR3 is TGTGCCAGCACCTGGACTAGCGGGGTTGGGAGACAAGAGACCCAGTACTTC. It translates to CASTWTSGVGRQETQYF.

The V and J genes are TRBV5-1 and TRBJ2-3, with 8 bases matching TRBD2. V gave up 0 bases and J gave up 0 bases; unmatched junction bases: 9. CDR1 and CDR2 from the germline V gene are SGHRS and YFSETQ. The CDR3 totals 18 residues. CDR3 amino acids: CASSLDGLARPSTDTQYF. The CDR3 DNA reads TGCGCCAGCAGCTTGGATGGACTAGCACGGCCGAGCACAGATACGCAGTATTTT.

The table lists this clone with a few counts. This chain joins TRBV6-5 and TRBJ1-2, with a weak D call TRBD1 (6 bases). Trimming took off 7 bases at V and 1 base at J, with 7 bases between the two ends. Germline assignment: CDR1 MNHEY and CDR2 SVGAGI. The length of the CDR3 is 12 residues. The CDR3 reads CASMDSNYGYTF. The CDR3 region has the DNA TGTGCCAGCATGGACAGTAACTATGGCTACACCTTC.

The chain links TRBV18 to TRBJ1-2; a weak D match, TRBD1 (6 bases). This CDR3 has 16 amino acids. Germline CDR1 reads KGHSH; CDR2 reads LQKENI. The germline V and J ends were trimmed by 3 bases and 6 bases, with 20 bases remaining between them. CDR3 nucleotides: TGTGCCAGCTCACCTGTACAGGGACCAGCTATTAATGGCTACACCTTC. Translation gives CASSPVQGPAINGYTF.

Concerning this clone: Other DNA variants within this sample encode the same CDR3. The rearrangement uses TRBV12-3 or TRBV12-4 and TRBJ1-5; TRBD1 is a possible D gene (5 bases). The CDR3 is 13 residues long. Trimming took off 5 bases at V and 4 bases at J, with 9 bases between the two ends. The CDR3 DNA follows: TGTGCCAGCAGTGGGGGGGGAAATCAGCCCCAGCATTTT. Translating gives CASSGGGNQPQHF.

The chain carries TRBV3-1 (or the pseudogene TRBV3-2) and TRBJ2-2; D gene ambiguous. This CDR3 region has 12 residues. Trimming pared 6 bases from V and 8 bases from J, leaving 10 bases between. Germline lookup yields CDR1 LGHDT and CDR2 YNNKEL (reference sequence). The CDR3 sequence is CASSRTGGELFF. The CDR3 coding sequence is TGTGCCAGCAGTCGTACCGGGGGGGAGCTGTTTTTT.

V is TRBV5-1 and J is TRBJ2-7; 7 nucleotides match TRBD1. With V trimmed by 2 bases and J by 4 bases, 9 bases remained unmatched. Germline CDR1 reads SGHRS; CDR2 reads YFSETQ. The CDR3 sequence is 15 residues long. CDR3 region: CASSFDWTGIYEQYF. The CDR3 region has the DNA TGCGCCAGCAGCTTCGACTGGACAGGCATTTACGAGCAGTACTTC.

The V gene is TRBV2, the J gene TRBJ1-5; D is possibly TRBD1 (5 bases). The V gene lost 7 bases and the J gene lost 6 bases, with 22 bases spanning the gap. CDR1 and CDR2 from the germline V gene are SNHLY and FYNNEI. The CDR3 loop spans 16 amino acids. Here the CDR3 DNA reads TGTGCCAGCAACGGGGCCGAAGGACCCGGGGGTCAGCCCCAGCATTTT. This translates into CASNGAEGPGGQPQHF.

The chain combines TRBV6-6 with TRBJ1-4; possible D gene TRBD1, 5 bases. Trimming removed 2 bases at V and 5 bases at J, with 12 bases between. The length of the CDR3 is 15 residues. Germline lookup yields CDR1 MNHNY and CDR2 SVGAGI (reference sequence). The CDR3 reads CASSYRNRPNEKLFF. The CDR3 DNA reads TGTGCCAGCAGTTACCGGAACAGGCCGAATGAAAAACTGTTTTTT.

The sample holds one count of this clone. The genes are TRBV19 and TRBJ2-5; D is perhaps TRBD2 (5 bases). CDR3 length: 15 residues. From germline, CDR1 is LNHDA and CDR2 SQIVND (reference sequence). V dropped 5 bases and J dropped 1 base, with 14 bases sitting between them. The CDR3 is CASSPRTGIQETQYF. CDR3 sequence (DNA): TGTGCCAGTAGTCCGCGTACCGGGATCCAAGAGACCCAGTACTTC.

The V and J genes are TRBV28 and TRBJ2-3; 8 nucleotides agree with TRBD1. The germline V gene has CDR1 MDHEN and CDR2 SYDVKM. V shed 5 bases, J shed 4 bases, and the junction held 8 bases outside the gene matches. This CDR3 comprises 15 residues. The CDR3 coding sequence is TGTGCCAGCAGTCCTCCGGACAGGGTTCCAGATACGCAGTATTTT. It encodes CASSPPDRVPDTQYF.

The V call is TRBV4-1, the J call TRBJ1-2; D is ambiguous. The V end lost 0 bases, the J end lost 8 bases, and 7 bases lay between the germline ends. The CDR3 length is 12 residues. Germline CDR1 and CDR2: MGHRA and YSYEKL. CDR3 amino acids: CASSQDERGYTF. For the CDR3, the DNA is TGCGCCAGCAGCCAAGATGAGAGGGGCTACACCTTC.

The chain recombines TRBV2 with TRBJ1-2; 10 bases line up with TRBD1. The V segment lost 3 bases and the J segment 4 bases; nucleotides outside the gene matches: 11. Germline V gene data show CDR1 as SNHLY and CDR2 as FYNNEI. CDR3 length equals 17 residues. CDR3 protein: CASSEQEYRDRGYGYTF. Here the CDR3 DNA reads TGTGCCAGCAGTGAGCAGGAGTATCGGGACAGGGGCTATGGCTACACCTTC.

This chain joins TRBV7-2 and TRBJ2-3; D is unresolved. V lost 0 bases to trimming and J lost 7 bases, with 8 bases between them. The CDR3 runs 13 residues. Per germline, CDR1 SGHTA and CDR2 FQGNSA. CDR3 DNA sequence: TGTGCCAGCAGCTTAGCGCGCCTAAATACGCAGTATTTT. Translating gives CASSLARLNTQYF.

This clone was picked up a small number of times. The CDR3 here is CASSDTRTGGADTQYF. The CDR3 nucleotides are TGCGCCAGCAGCGATACCCGGACAGGGGGCGCAGATACGCAGTATTTT. V usage is TRBV5-1 and J usage is TRBJ2-3, with TRBD1 identical over 11 bases. Trimming at V came to 4 bases and at J to 4 bases, leaving 8 bases not matched to a gene. This CDR3 is 16 amino acids long. CDR1 is SGHRS and CDR2 is YFSETQ in the germline V gene.

V is TRBV4-1 and J is TRBJ1-3, with a weak D call TRBD1 (5 bases). This CDR3 has 15 residues. Trimming took 5 bases from V and 0 from J, leaving 11 bases between them. Germline values: CDR1 MGHRA, CDR2 YSYEKL. The CDR3 reads CASSLRQFSGNTIYF. CDR3 nucleotide sequence: TGCGCCAGCAGCTTACGACAGTTCTCTGGAAACACCATATATTTT.

The V gene is TRBV5-4, the J gene TRBJ1-2; 7 positions match TRBD1. With 9 bases clipped from V and 2 bases from J, the junction kept 10 bases outside the gene matches. Germline V CDR1 and CDR2: SGHNT, YYREEE (reference sequence). The CDR3 spans 14 residues. This chain's CDR3 is CATPWPGQNYGYTF. The CDR3, as DNA: TGTGCCACCCCATGGCCGGGACAGAACTATGGCTACACCTTC.